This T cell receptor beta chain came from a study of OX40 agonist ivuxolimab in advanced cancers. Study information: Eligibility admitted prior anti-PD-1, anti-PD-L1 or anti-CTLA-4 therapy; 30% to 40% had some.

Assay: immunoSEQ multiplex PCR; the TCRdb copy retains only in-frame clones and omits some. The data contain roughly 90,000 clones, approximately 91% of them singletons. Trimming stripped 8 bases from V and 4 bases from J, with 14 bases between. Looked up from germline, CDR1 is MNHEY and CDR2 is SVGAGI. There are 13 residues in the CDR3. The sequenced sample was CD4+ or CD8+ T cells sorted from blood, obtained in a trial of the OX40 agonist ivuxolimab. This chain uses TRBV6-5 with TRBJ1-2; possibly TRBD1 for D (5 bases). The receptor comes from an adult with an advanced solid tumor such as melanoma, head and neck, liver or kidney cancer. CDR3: CASWGTSLYGYTF. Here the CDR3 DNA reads TGTGCCAGCTGGGGGACGTCCCTCTATGGCTACACCTTC.